This T cell receptor (beta chain) was recorded in a study of blood T cell repertoires in COVID-19. As for the study in general: Material from acute and convalescent COVID-19 was sourced from the United States, Italy and Spain.

This clone appeared a single time. Original processing notes: Estimates of nucleated cell counts were drawn from the amplification of reference gene primers. Clones were read by immunoSEQ multiplex PCR, and TCRdb kept only the in-frame ones, dropping some. The DNA was the basis for D and trimming; V, J and clone size are from that table. The table lists about 88,000 clones, more than 70% of them singletons. Sequencing input: peripheral blood. This TCR came from a woman of 80 years or more with acute or convalescent COVID-19.

CDR3 coding DNA: TGTGCCAGCAGCGTAAGCTGGGGGCTAAAAGAAAAACTGTTTTTT. Its translation: CASSVSWGLKEKLFF. The gene calls are TRBV9 and TRBJ1-4; possibly TRBD1 for D (6 bases). Germline assignment: CDR1 SGDLS and CDR2 YYNGEE. Trimming shortened V by 1 base and J by 8 bases, and 15 bases separated the two germline ends. CDR3 length: 15 amino acids.